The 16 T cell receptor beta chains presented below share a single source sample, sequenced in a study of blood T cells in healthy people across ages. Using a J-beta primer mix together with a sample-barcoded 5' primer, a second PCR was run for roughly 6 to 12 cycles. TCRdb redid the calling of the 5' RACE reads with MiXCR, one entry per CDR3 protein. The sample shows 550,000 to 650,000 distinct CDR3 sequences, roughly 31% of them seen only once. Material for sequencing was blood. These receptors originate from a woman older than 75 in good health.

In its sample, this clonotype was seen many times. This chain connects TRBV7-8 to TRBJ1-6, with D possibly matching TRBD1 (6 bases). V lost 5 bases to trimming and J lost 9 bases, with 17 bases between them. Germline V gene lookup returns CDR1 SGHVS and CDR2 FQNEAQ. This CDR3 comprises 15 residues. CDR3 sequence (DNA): TGTGCCAGCAGCAAGGACAGTAGATTAGGTTCACCCCTCCACTTT. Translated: CASSKDSRLGSPLHF.

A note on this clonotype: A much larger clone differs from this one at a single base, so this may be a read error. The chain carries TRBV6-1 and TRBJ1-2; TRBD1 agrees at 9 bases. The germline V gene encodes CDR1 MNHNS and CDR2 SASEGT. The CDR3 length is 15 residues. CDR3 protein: CVSSLTGGVSDGYTF. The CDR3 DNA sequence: TGTGTCAGCAGTCTGACAGGGGGGGTCTCGGATGGCTACACCTTC.

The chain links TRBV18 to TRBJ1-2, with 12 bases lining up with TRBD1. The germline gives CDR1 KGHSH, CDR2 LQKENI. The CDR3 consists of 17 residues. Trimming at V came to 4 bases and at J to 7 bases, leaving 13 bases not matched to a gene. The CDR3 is CASSLTGTGGAGAGYTF. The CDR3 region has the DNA TGTGCCAGCTCACTCACCGGGACAGGGGGCGCAGGGGCTGGCTACACCTTC.

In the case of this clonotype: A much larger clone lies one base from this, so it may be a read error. The CDR3 DNA reads TGTGCCAACAGCTTGGATGCGGGGCAAGAGACCCAGTACTTC. It is translated as CANSLDAGQETQYF. The chain couples TRBV5-6 to TRBJ2-5; possible D gene TRBD2, 6 bases. Germline values: CDR1 SGHDT, CDR2 YYEEEE. CDR3 size: 14 residues.

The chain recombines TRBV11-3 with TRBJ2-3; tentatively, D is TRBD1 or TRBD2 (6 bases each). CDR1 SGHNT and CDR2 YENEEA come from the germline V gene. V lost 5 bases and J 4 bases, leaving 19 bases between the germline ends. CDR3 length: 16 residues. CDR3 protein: CASSHRGGQGSDTQYF. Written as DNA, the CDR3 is TGTGCCAGCAGCCATAGAGGGGGGCAGGGGTCAGATACGCAGTATTTT.

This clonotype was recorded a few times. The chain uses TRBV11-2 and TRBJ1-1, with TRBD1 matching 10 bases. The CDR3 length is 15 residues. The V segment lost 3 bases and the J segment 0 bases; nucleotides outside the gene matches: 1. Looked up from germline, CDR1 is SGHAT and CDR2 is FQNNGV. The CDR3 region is CASSFGTGVNTEAFF. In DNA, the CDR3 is TGTGCCAGCAGCTTTGGGACAGGGGTGAACACTGAAGCTTTCTTT.

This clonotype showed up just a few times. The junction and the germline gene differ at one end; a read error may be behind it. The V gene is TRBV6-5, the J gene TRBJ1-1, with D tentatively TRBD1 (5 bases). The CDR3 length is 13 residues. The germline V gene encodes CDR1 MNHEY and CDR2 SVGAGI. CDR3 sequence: CAGRGDGRTEAFF. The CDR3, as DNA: TGTGCCGGCAGAGGGGACGGTCGGACTGAAGCTTTCTTT.

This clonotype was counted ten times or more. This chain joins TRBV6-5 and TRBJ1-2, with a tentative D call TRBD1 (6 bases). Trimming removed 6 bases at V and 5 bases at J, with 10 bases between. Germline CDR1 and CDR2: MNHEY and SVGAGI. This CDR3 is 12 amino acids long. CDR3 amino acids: CASSRQDYGYTF. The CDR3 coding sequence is TGTGCCAGCAGCCGACAGGATTATGGCTACACCTTC.

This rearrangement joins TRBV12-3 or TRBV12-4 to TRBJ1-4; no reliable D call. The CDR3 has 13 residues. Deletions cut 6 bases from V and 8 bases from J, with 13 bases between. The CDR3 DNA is TGTGCCAGCAGCCCTTTCCCTCGGGAAAAACTGTTTTTT. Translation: CASSPFPREKLFF.

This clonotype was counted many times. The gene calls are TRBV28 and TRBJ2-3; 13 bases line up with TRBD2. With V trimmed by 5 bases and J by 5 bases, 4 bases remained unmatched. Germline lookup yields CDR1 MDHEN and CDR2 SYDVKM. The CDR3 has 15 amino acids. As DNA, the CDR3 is TGTGCCAGCAGTGAACTAGCGGGGGGGCAAGATACGCAGTATTTT. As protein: CASSELAGGQDTQYF.

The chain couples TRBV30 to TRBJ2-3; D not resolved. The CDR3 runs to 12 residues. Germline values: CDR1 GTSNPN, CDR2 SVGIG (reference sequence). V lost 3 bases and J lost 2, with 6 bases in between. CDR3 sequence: CAWRTYTDTQYF. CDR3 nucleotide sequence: TGTGCCTGGAGAACCTACACAGATACGCAGTATTTT.

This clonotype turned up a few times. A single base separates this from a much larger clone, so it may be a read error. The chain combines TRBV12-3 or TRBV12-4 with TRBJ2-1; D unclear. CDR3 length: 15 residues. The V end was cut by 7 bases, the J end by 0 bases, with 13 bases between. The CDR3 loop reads CASNKCSSSYNEQFF. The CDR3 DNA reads TGTGCCAGCAATAAATGTTCGAGCTCCTACAATGAGCAGTTCTTC.

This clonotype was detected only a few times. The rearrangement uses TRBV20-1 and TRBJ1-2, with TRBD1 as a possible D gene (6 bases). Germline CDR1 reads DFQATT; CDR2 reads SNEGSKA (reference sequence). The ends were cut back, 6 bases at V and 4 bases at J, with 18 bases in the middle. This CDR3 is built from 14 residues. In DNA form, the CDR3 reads TGCAGTGCCACCGACGGGGGGCGCGGCTATGGCTACACCTTC. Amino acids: CSATDGGRGYGYTF.

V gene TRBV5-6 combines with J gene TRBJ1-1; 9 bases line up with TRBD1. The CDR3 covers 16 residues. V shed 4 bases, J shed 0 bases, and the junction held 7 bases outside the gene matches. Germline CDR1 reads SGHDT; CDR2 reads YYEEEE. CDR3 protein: CASSPSTGGLNTEAFF. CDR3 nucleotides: TGTGCCAGCAGCCCATCGACAGGGGGGCTGAACACTGAAGCTTTCTTT.

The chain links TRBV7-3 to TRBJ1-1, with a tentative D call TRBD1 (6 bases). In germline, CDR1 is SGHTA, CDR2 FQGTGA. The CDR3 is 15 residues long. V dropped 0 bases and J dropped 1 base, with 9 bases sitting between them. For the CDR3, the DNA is TGTGCCAGCAGCTTAACCGGGGGGCAGAACACTGAAGCTTTCTTT. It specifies CASSLTGGQNTEAFF.

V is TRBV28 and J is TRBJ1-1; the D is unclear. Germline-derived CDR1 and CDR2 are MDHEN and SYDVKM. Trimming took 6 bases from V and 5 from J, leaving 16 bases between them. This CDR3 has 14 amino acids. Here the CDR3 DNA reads TGTGCCAGCAGGGATACAGCCAGGAGAACTGAAGCTTTCTTT. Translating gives CASRDTARRTEAFF. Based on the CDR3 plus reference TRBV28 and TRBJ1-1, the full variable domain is DVKVTQSSRYLVKRTGEKVFLECVQDMDHENMFWYRQDPGLGLRLIYFSYDVKMKEKGDIPEGYSVSREKKERFSLILESASTNQTSMYLCASRDTARRTEAFFGQGTRLTVV.